The rows below give T cell receptor beta chains drawn from one sample of a study of CXCR3-negative and CXCR3-positive naive CD8 T cells. TCRdb reanalyzed the 5' RACE reads and collapses them to one entry per CDR3 protein, without DNA. Its table lists approximately 6,500 distinct CDR3 sequences. Source material: naive CXCR3- CD8+ T cells from blood. These receptors all stem from a human donor in good health. Some clones in this sample may be carry-over from other donors' samples. CDR3s include the opening cysteine and the closing phenylalanine or tryptophan. Expanded clones are given a class, and other clones once, few, many or no size at all.

TRBV20-1,TRBJ1-3,medium-sized,CSARVVDSGNTIYF
TRBV20-1,TRBJ2-3,-,CSARHYRGVPDTQYF
TRBV25-1,TRBJ1-2,medium-sized,CASSESHRGKGYTF
TRBV20-1,TRBJ2-3,medium-sized,CSARDLGQGRPDTQYF
TRBV7-3,TRBJ2-1,-,CASSSTGSSYNEQFF
TRBV10-3,TRBJ1-1,medium-sized,CAIGFRQGRAEAFF
TRBV24-1,TRBJ2-1,medium-sized,CATSDLRGTTNEQFF
TRBV12-3/TRBV12-4,TRBJ2-5,medium-sized,CASSRRDGLQETQYF
TRBV29-1,TRBJ2-2,medium-sized,CSVELPNTGELFF
TRBV19,TRBJ1-1,-,CASSSGIREAFF
TRBV6-5,TRBJ2-7,-,CASSYSIQVREQYF
TRBV15,TRBJ2-3,-,CATSGLNPGIRGDTQYF
TRBV20-1,TRBJ1-1,-,CSARERYMNTEAFF
TRBV9,TRBJ2-3,medium-sized,CASSVEGGYADTQYF
TRBV5-1,TRBJ1-2,-,CASSSGIGSYGYTF
TRBV2,TRBJ1-2,-,CASHRGGNYGYTF
TRBV7-6,TRBJ2-7,-,CASSFSGGLSRDERYF
TRBV7-8,TRBJ1-1,-,CASSGDRAKNTEAFF
TRBV2,TRBJ2-3,-,CASSELAGLDTQYF
TRBV20-1,TRBJ2-7,-,CSAITPGQVFYEQYF
TRBV29-1,TRBJ2-5,-,CSANEGRETQYF
TRBV29-1,TRBJ2-3,-,CSAPEAGGSDTQYF
TRBV30,TRBJ1-2,medium-sized,CAWMRDNLNYGYTF
TRBV5-1,TRBJ1-4,-,CASSQGGNSEKLFF
TRBV6-1,TRBJ2-1,medium-sized,CASSEGIGMKSSYNEQFF
TRBV5-4,TRBJ1-1,-,CASSPSNTEAFF
TRBV11-2,TRBJ1-1,-,CASSTWTGPEAFF
TRBV6-5,TRBJ1-1,-,CASSRRVWLDPNPTEAFF
TRBV2,TRBJ2-3,-,CASSEAAGQITDTQYF
TRBV4-3,TRBJ2-1,medium-sized,CASSQERQLAGTEQFF
TRBV20-1,TRBJ2-3,-,CSAFQTGADTQYF
TRBV30,TRBJ1-2,-,CALNPGQGIYGYTF
TRBV10-3,TRBJ2-1,medium-sized,CAISPGLAGEIEQFF
TRBV29-1,TRBJ2-5,medium-sized,CSVAGTTPGETQYF
TRBV11-3,TRBJ2-5,medium-sized,CASRARGGETQYF
TRBV27,TRBJ2-3,-,CASSLEGGHADTQYF
TRBV29-1,TRBJ2-3,medium-sized,CSVEEDHSDTQYF
TRBV29-1,TRBJ2-1,-,CSVRPGTGLNEQFF
TRBV29-1,TRBJ1-1,-,CSAPAEMNTEAFF
TRBV5-4,TRBJ1-1,-,CASSLSSYTEAFF
TRBV12-3/TRBV12-4,TRBJ1-1,-,CASSPPRPNTEAFF
TRBV6-2/TRBV6-3,TRBJ1-1,-,CASSSPQGVNTEAFF
TRBV5-1,TRBJ2-1,medium-sized,CASGRGAYNEQFF
TRBV29-1,TRBJ1-1,medium-sized,CSVVSGLRVNTEAFF
TRBV29-1,TRBJ2-2,medium-sized,CSVDLQETNTGELFF
TRBV7-9,TRBJ1-5,-,CASSTGVPGNQPQHF
TRBV21-1,TRBJ2-5,-,CASSTEHRGGETQYF
TRBV2,TRBJ1-5,-,CASRGRDPYSNQPQHF
TRBV6-2/TRBV6-3,TRBJ2-2,-,CASSRHVANTGELFF
TRBV18,TRBJ2-1,-,CASSPGTSESSYNEQFF
TRBV7-2,TRBJ2-7,-,CASRDAGTGLDEQYF
TRBV20-1,TRBJ1-1,-,CSANPGGNTEAFF